This is a list of T cell receptor beta chains from one sample in a study of shared T cell receptors in the human thymus. Repertoires were generated with immunoSEQ multiplex PCR, while TCRdb's copy carries only in-frame clones and drops some. In the table there are about 660,000 clones, roughly 90% of which are singletons. These same data were also listed under a study on human thymus T cells.

The specimen sequenced was thymocytes. The source is a boy in the first two years of life with a congenital heart defect. Both conserved end residues are part of each CDR3. D genes are given only for firm matches. A row's size may be missing; if present it is once, few, many or a size class.

d_gene | j_gene | v_gene | abundance | CDR3aa | CDR3nt
TRBD2 | TRBJ2-7 | TRBV27 | few | CASSPLAAPYEQYF | TGTGCCAGCAGTCCTCTAGCGGCCCCCTACGAGCAGTACTTC
. | TRBJ2-1 | TRBV7-9 | . | CASSLNSYNEQFF | TGTGCCAGCAGCTTGAACAGCTACAATGAGCAGTTCTTC
. | TRBJ2-7 | TRBV27 | . | CASSPGGSRSYEQYF | TGTGCCAGCAGTCCAGGAGGGTCCCGCTCCTACGAGCAGTACTTC
. | TRBJ1-4 | TRBV19 | . | CASSTRGYGGKLFF | TGTGCCAGTAGTACCCGGGGGTACGGTGGAAAACTGTTTTTT
. | TRBJ2-3 | TRBV4-3 | few | CASSQEGPAGSTDTQYF | TGCGCCAGCAGCCAAGAAGGGCCGGCGGGAAGCACAGATACGCAGTATTTT
TRBD2 | TRBJ2-1 | TRBV27 | . | CASSGGPSGANEQFF | TGTGCCAGCAGTGGGGGGCCTAGCGGGGCCAATGAGCAGTTCTTC
. | TRBJ2-4 | TRBV7-9 | . | CASSITGGAQNIQYF | TGTGCCAGCAGCATCACTGGGGGGGCTCAGAACATTCAGTACTTC
. | TRBJ2-7 | TRBV7-8 | . | CASSLAGGLSYEQYF | TGTGCCAGCAGCTTAGCGGGCGGGCTCTCCTACGAGCAGTACTTC
. | TRBJ2-7 | TRBV7-2 | . | CASSFATPYEQYF | TGTGCCAGCAGCTTCGCGACTCCCTACGAGCAGTACTTC
TRBD2 | TRBJ2-1 | TRBV14 | . | CASSQDGLAGVDEQFF | TGTGCCAGCAGCCAAGACGGACTAGCGGGAGTTGATGAGCAGTTCTTC
. | TRBJ2-3 | TRBV2 | . | CADRLGSPDTQYF | TGTGCCGATAGACTAGGATCTCCAGATACGCAGTATTTT
TRBD2 | TRBJ2-7 | TRBV19 | . | CASSIGSGQTYEQYF | TGTGCCAGTAGTATAGGTAGCGGGCAGACCTACGAGCAGTACTTC
. | TRBJ1-1 | TRBV4-2 | . | CASSQELIMNTEAFF | TGTGCCAGCAGCCAAGAACTGATAATGAACACTGAAGCTTTCTTT
TRBD2 | TRBJ2-2 | TRBV9 | . | CASSVAVDCGRDRGIGELFF | TGTGCCAGCAGCGTAGCTGTGGATTGCGGGAGGGACCGGGGGATCGGGGAGCTGTTTTTT
. | TRBJ1-2 | TRBV5-6 | . | CASSFETNYGYTF | TGTGCCAGCAGCTTCGAGACTAACTATGGCTACACCTTC
. | TRBJ2-5 | TRBV7-3 | . | CASSPYQAETQYF | TGTGCCAGCAGCCCTTATCAGGCGGAGACCCAGTACTTC
TRBD1 | TRBJ2-4 | TRBV2 | . | CASSAPGQGKAKNIQYF | TGTGCCAGCAGCGCTCCGGGACAGGGAAAAGCCAAAAACATTCAGTACTTC
TRBD1 | TRBJ1-5 | TRBV28 | . | CASSFGTGGQPQHF | TGTGCCAGCAGTTTTGGGACAGGGGGGCAGCCCCAGCATTTT
. | TRBJ1-1 | TRBV18 | . | CASSPMRLGNTEAFF | TGTGCCAGCTCACCAATGCGGCTGGGGAACACTGAAGCTTTCTTT
TRBD2 | TRBJ2-1 | TRBV14 | . | CASSQGGGSSGTSYNEQFF | TGTGCCAGCAGCCAGGGGGGGGGTTCTAGCGGGACATCCTACAATGAGCAGTTCTTC
. | TRBJ2-2 | TRBV7-6 | . | CASSNQGDGEDTGELFF | TGTGCCAGCAGCAATCAGGGTGATGGAGAGGACACCGGGGAGCTGTTTTTT
TRBD2 | TRBJ2-1 | TRBV30 | . | CAWSAGTSAGNEQFF | TGTGCCTGGAGTGCCGGGACTAGTGCAGGCAATGAGCAGTTCTTC
. | TRBJ2-1 | TRBV7-2 | . | CASSPTLPSGLYNEQFF | TGTGCCAGCAGCCCTACGCTGCCCAGCGGGCTCTACAATGAGCAGTTCTTC
TRBD2 | TRBJ2-7 | TRBV28 | . | CASSLAEREIYEQYF | TGTGCCAGCAGTTTAGCGGAGCGGGAGATTTACGAGCAGTACTTC
TRBD1 | TRBJ2-1 | TRBV5-6 | once | CASNRTRDRGTYNEQFF | TGTGCCAGCAACCGGACCCGGGACAGGGGAACCTACAATGAGCAGTTCTTC
TRBD1 | TRBJ2-7 | TRBV28 | . | CASSLRRGTGTYEQYF | TGTGCCAGCAGTTTAAGGCGTGGGACAGGGACCTACGAGCAGTACTTC
TRBD2 | TRBJ2-7 | TRBV15 | . | CATSSISGRQYEQYF | TGTGCCACCAGCAGTATTAGCGGGAGACAGTACGAGCAGTACTTC
TRBD2 | TRBJ2-4 | TRBV28 | once | CASSSTSGRGGIGAKNIQYF | TGTGCCAGCAGTTCGACTAGCGGGAGAGGGGGGATAGGAGCCAAAAACATTCAGTACTTC
. | TRBJ1-1 | TRBV6-5 | . | CASSYGGVGEAFF | TGTGCCAGCAGTTACGGCGGGGTAGGTGAAGCTTTCTTT
. | TRBJ1-1 | TRBV19 | . | CASSIGGGGTEAFF | TGTGCCAGTAGTATAGGAGGGGGGGGCACTGAAGCTTTCTTT
TRBD2 | TRBJ2-7 | TRBV6-6 | . | CASSASGGISYEQYF | TGTGCCAGCAGTGCTAGCGGGGGGATTTCCTACGAGCAGTACTTC